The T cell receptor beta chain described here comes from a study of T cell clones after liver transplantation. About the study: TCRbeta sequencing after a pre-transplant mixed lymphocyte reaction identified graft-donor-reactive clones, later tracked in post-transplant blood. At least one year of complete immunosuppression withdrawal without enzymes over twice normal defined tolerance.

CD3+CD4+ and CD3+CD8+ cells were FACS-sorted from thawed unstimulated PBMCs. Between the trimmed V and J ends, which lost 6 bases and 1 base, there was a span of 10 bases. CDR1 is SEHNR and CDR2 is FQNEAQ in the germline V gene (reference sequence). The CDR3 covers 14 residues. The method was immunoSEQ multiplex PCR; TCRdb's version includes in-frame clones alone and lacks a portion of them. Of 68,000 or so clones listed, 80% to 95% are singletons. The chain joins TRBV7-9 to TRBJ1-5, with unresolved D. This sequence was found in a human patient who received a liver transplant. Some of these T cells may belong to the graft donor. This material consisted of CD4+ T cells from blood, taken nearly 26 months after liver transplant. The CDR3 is CASSTTGSNQPQHF. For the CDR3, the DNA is TGTGCCAGCAGTACTACGGGGAGCAATCAGCCCCAGCATTTT.